This TCR beta chain was sequenced during a study of regulatory T cells in long-lasting Graves disease. Overall study results and limits: Persistent Graves' patients showed less TCR diversity than newly diagnosed ones.

This clonotype was counted a few times. Its antigen is as yet unknown. HTBI primers from iRepertoire and Arm-PCR of CDR3 regions yielded the TCR beta libraries. TCRdb reanalysed the multiplex PCR reads using MiXCR and keeps one entry per CDR3 protein. The repertoire holds 400,000 to 500,000 distinct CDR3 sequences, around 23% seen once, with around an eighth in the top ten. V was clipped by 6 bases and J by 4 bases; unmatched bases: 5. Germline loops: CDR1 SGDLS, CDR2 YYNGEE. CDR3 size: 14 residues. Stated time point: persistent/refractory GD, antithyroid drugs over 5 years with positive TRAb. Isolated PBMC RNA provided the starting material for the TCR library. The source of the patients was an endocrinology department in Xi'an, China.

Source: peripheral blood mononuclear cells (PBMCs), taken when the disease was refractory, from a patient treated with antithyroid drugs. V and J are TRBV9 and TRBJ2-2; 8 bases align to TRBD2. This sequence was found in a female donor with Graves disease. Here the CDR3 reads CASNREGRTGELFF. CDR3 bases: TGTGCCAGCAACCGGGAGGGCCGCACCGGGGAGCTGTTTTTT.